These T cell receptor beta chains were read from a single sample in a study of response to subunit inactivated influenza vaccine. A single record per CDR3 protein comes from TCRdb applying MiXCR to the RT-PCR reads. Of 170,000 or so distinct CDR3 sequences in the sample, around 10% were seen once. Here the sequenced sample was CD8+ T cells sorted from PBMCs, taken 23 to 25 months after vaccination. These receptors were obtained from a man between 45 and 75 years old who received an inactivated influenza vaccine. CDR3s leave out the opening cysteine and the closing phenylalanine or tryptophan. Fields, in order: V gene, CDR3 protein.

V: TRBV4-3; CDR3: ASSQWTAYEQY
V: TRBV6-2/TRBV6-3; CDR3: ASSWGLTLGNEQF
V: TRBV10-2; CDR3: ASSPGSRGPEAF
V: TRBV27; CDR3: ASSFVSSSRETQY
V: TRBV6-2/TRBV6-3; CDR3: ASSAYNAASGTQY
V: TRBV27; CDR3: ASSPLGQGTGELF
V: TRBV29-1; CDR3: SVEDGTESGTDTQY
V: TRBV30; CDR3: AWSMGGYQPQH
V: TRBV25-1; CDR3: ASSVYRDGETGELF
V: TRBV25-1; CDR3: ASSPLRAADTQY
V: TRBV6-5; CDR3: ASSYTQGVTDTQY
V: TRBV6-5; CDR3: ASSLGLASYNEQF
V: TRBV7-9; CDR3: ASSLGGDYSPLH
V: TRBV5-1; CDR3: ASKVGDSYEQY
V: TRBV12-3/TRBV12-4; CDR3: ATPLGANTGELF
V: TRBV12-3/TRBV12-4; CDR3: ATDGQGAKKNYGYT
V: TRBV29-1; CDR3: SVEGGEATAYEQY
V: TRBV7-8; CDR3: ASSLIGDGYT
V: TRBV5-1; CDR3: ASSSLTSFEELF
V: TRBV6-5; CDR3: ASSYGTGAYEQY
V: TRBV29-1; CDR3: SVFDPGENDEQF
V: TRBV4-2; CDR3: ASSPGQGASITYNEQF
V: TRBV29-1; CDR3: SVEDGDKAEAF
V: TRBV20-1; CDR3: SATGQSTDTQY
V: TRBV20-1; CDR3: SARDGASGEETQY
V: TRBV6-2/TRBV6-3; CDR3: ASSHDAGAQPQH
V: TRBV20-1; CDR3: SARDAGGYGYT
V: TRBV11-2; CDR3: ASSLEGAGASTDTQY
V: TRBV6-5; CDR3: ASSYTGTGVSEQF
V: TRBV7-2; CDR3: ASSTVQGALYEQY
V: TRBV27; CDR3: ASSLSPGQQETQY
V: TRBV10-2; CDR3: ATSRDVQF
V: TRBV20-1; CDR3: SARDWDGTSGATQETQY
V: TRBV20-1; CDR3: SAPAPGARITGELF
V: TRBV29-1; CDR3: SVGLAGTSYEQY
V: TRBV7-9; CDR3: ASRLQGGLF
V: TRBV15; CDR3: ATSRETGQGVSPLH